This T cell receptor beta chain is from a study of T cell responses to AZD1222 COVID-19 vaccine. Study as a whole: Second-dose intervals near 4 or 12 weeks were combined. Regarding the study as a whole: CD4 TCRs associated with vaccination spanned spike, dominating at 160-218 and 743-854. Possibly, clonal diversity was underestimated; donors were largely white British and included more females.

The method was immunoSEQ multiplex PCR; TCRdb's version includes in-frame clones alone and lacks a portion of them. The sample shows some 100,000 clones, about 90% of them seen only once. CDR1 and CDR2 from the germline V gene are MGHRA and YSYEKL. Trimming cost V 0 bases and J 3 bases, with 14 bases left between them. This CDR3 contains 16 residues. With respect to this clone: Its antigen remains unknown.

This TCR came from an adult in good health. The sequences come from peripheral blood, collected on day 0 of AZD1222 vaccination. The gene calls are TRBV4-1 and TRBJ1-1; no clear D. In nucleotides, the CDR3 is TGCGCCAGCAGCCAAGATCGGTACCGCGAGGACACTGAAGCTTTCTTT. It codes for CASSQDRYREDTEAFF.